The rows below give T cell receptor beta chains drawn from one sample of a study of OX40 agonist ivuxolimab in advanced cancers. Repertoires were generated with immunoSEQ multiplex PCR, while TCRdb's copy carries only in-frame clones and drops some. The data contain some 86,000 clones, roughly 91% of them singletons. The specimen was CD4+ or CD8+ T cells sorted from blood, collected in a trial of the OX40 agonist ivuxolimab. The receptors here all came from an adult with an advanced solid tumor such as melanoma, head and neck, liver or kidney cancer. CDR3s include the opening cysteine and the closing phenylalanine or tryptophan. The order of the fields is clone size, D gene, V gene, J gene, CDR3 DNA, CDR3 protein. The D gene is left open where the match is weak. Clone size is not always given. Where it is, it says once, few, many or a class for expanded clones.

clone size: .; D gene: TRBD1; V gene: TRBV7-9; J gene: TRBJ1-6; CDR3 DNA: TGTGCCAGCAGCCCGACGGACAGGGTGAATTCACCCCTCCACTTT; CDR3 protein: CASSPTDRVNSPLHF
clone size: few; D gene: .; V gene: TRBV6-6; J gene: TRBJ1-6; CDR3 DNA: TGTGCCAGCATAGGACAGTTTAATAATTCACCCCTCCACTTT; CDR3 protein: CASIGQFNNSPLHF
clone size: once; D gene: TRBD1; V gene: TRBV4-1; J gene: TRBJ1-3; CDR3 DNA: TGCGCCAGCAGCCAAGAAGGGGGCTCAAGATCTGGAAACACCATATATTTT; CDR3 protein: CASSQEGGSRSGNTIYF
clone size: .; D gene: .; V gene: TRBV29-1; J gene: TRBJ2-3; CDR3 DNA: TGCAGCGGAGTACCAGGGGGAGGAAGGGATACGCAGTATTTT; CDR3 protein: CSGVPGGGRDTQYF
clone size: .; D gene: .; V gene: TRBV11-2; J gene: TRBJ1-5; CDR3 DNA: TGTGCCAGCAGCTTAGTTGTAGGGTTGAGCAATCAGCCCCAGCATTTT; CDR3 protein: CASSLVVGLSNQPQHF
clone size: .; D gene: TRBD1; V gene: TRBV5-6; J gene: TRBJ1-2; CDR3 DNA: TGTGCCAGCAGACCGACAGGGGGAAACTATGGCTACACCTTC; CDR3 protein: CASRPTGGNYGYTF
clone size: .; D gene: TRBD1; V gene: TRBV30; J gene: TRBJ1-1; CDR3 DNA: TGTGCCTGGTTCAAGGGGGCGCGCACTGAAGCTTTCTTT; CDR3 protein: CAWFKGARTEAFF
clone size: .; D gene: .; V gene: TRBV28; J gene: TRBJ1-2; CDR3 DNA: TGTGCCAGCAGTTTACCGACGGATTATAACTATGGCTACACCTTC; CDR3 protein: CASSLPTDYNYGYTF
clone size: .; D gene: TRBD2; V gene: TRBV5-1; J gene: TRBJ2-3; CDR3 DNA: TGCGCCAGCAGCTCTGGCGGCCTAGCGGGCACAGATACGCAGTATTTT; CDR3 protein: CASSSGGLAGTDTQYF
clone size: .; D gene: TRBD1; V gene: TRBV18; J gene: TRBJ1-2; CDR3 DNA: TGTGCCAGCTCAGCTGACAGGGGGCTGGATGGCTACACCTTC; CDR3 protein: CASSADRGLDGYTF
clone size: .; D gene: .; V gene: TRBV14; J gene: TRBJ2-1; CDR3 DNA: TGTGCCAGCAGCCAATTCTACCGGGGGGCCACCAATGAGCAGTTCTTC; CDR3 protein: CASSQFYRGATNEQFF
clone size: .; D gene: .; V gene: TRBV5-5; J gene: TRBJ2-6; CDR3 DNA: TGTGCCAGCAGCTTGGGCACGGGGGCCATCTCTGGGGCCAACGTCCTGACTTTC; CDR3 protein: CASSLGTGAISGANVLTF
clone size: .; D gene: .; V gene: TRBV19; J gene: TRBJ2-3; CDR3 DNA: TGTGCCAGTAGTCCACGCGGCGGCACAGATACGCAGTATTTT; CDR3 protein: CASSPRGGTDTQYF
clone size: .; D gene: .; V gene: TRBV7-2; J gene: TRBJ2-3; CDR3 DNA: TGTGCCAGCAGCGCAGGGTGGCCAGATACGCAGTATTTT; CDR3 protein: CASSAGWPDTQYF
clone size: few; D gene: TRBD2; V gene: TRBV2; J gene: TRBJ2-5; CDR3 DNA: TGTGCCAGCAGTGAGGGACTAGCGGGGGGTCCGGGGTGGACCCAGTACTTC; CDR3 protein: CASSEGLAGGPGWTQYF
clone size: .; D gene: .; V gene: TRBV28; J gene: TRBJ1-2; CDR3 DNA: TGTGCCAGCACTCCACAGGGAACCTATGGCTACACCTTC; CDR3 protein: CASTPQGTYGYTF
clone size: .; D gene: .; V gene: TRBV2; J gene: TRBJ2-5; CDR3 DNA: TGTGCCAGCAGACGGTTAAGAGAGACCCAGTACTTC; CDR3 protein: CASRRLRETQYF
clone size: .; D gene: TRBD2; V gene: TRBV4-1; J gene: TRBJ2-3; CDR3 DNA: TGCGCCAGCAGCCACACCGGGACTAGCGACCTGAGGGATACGCAGTATTTT; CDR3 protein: CASSHTGTSDLRDTQYF
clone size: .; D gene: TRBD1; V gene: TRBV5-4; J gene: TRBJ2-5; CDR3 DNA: TGTGCCAGCAGCACCTGGACAGGGAGTAGGGAGACCCAGTACTTC; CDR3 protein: CASSTWTGSRETQYF
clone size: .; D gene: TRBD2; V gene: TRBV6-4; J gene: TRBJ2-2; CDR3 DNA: TGTGCCACCCGAGCGGGAGCGAACACCGGGGAGCTGTTTTTT; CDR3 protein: CATRAGANTGELFF
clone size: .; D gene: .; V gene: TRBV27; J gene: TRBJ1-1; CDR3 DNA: TGTGCCAGCAGTATCCGTTTTGGTATGGGGAAGAGGAACACTGAAGCTTTCTTT; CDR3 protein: CASSIRFGMGKRNTEAFF
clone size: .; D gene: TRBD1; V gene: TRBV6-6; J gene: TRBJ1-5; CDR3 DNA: TGTGCCAGCAGCCGGGACAGGGGAAATCAGCCCCAGCATTTT; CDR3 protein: CASSRDRGNQPQHF
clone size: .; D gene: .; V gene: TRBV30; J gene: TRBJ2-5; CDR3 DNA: TGTGCCTGGAGTGTACCCGAGACCCAGTACTTC; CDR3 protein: CAWSVPETQYF
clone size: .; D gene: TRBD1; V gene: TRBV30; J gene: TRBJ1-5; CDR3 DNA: TGTGCCTGCAACAGGGGGCCCGGGCAGCCCCAGCATTTT; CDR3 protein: CACNRGPGQPQHF
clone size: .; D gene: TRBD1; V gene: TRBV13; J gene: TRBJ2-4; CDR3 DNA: TGTGCCAGCAGCCTCCCGGCCCAGGGGGCGCGGGCCAAAAACATTCAGTACTTC; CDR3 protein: CASSLPAQGARAKNIQYF
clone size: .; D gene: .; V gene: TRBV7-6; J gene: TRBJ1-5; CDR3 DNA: TGTGCCAGCAGCTTAGCCTTAGATCAGCCCCAGCATTTT; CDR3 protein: CASSLALDQPQHF
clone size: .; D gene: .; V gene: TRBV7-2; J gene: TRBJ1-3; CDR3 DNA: TGTGCCAGCAGCTTAGGGGGCGCGAGGGGAAGTGGAAACACCATATATTTT; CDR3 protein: CASSLGGARGSGNTIYF
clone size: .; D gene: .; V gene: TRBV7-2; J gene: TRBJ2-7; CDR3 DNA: TGTGCCAGCAGCTTAGATTTGGGGGTCTACGAGCAGTACTTC; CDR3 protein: CASSLDLGVYEQYF
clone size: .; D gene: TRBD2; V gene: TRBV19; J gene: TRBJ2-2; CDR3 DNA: TGTGCCAGTCTGAAAGGACTAGCTTACACCGGGGAGCTGTTTTTT; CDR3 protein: CASLKGLAYTGELFF
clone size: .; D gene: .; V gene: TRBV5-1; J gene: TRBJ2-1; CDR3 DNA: TGCGCCAGCAGCTTTCAGGGGAGTCTCTTCTACAATGAGCAGTTCTTC; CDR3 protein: CASSFQGSLFYNEQFF
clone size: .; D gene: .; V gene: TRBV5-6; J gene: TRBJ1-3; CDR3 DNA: TGTGCCAGCAGCTCTGTGACAAGGGAGGGAAACACCATATATTTT; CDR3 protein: CASSSVTREGNTIYF
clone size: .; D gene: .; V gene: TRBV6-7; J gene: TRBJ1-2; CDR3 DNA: TGTGCCAGCAGCCATTCAGGGAGGGATGGCTACACCTTC; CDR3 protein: CASSHSGRDGYTF
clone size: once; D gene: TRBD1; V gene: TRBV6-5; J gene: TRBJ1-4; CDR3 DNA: TGTGCCAGCAGTGTGGACAGGGCTAATGAAAAACTGTTTTTT; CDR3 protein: CASSVDRANEKLFF
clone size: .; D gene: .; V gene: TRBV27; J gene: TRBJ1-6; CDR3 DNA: TGTGCCAGCAGTTTAAGGGGAGGAGGACTCATAAATTCACCCCTCCACTTT; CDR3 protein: CASSLRGGGLINSPLHF
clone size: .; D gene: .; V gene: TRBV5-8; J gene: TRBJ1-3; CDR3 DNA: TGTGCCAGCAGCTTGGCCAGGCTCAACACCATATATTTT; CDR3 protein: CASSLARLNTIYF
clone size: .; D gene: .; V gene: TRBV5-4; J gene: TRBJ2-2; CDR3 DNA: TGTGCCAGCAGCTTTTTCACCGGGGAGCTGTTTTTT; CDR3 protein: CASSFFTGELFF
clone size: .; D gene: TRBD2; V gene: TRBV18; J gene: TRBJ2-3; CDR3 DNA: TGTGCCAGCTCACTTGGGACTAGCGGGGATACGCAGTATTTT; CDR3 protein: CASSLGTSGDTQYF
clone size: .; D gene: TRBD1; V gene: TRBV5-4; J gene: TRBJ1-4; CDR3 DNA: TGTGCCAGCAGCTTGGCCCAGGGACAGTCCCGTGAAAAACTGTTTTTT; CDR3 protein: CASSLAQGQSREKLFF
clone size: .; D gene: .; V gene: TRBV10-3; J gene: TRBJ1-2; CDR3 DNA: TGTGCCATCAGTGGGGGGCCCGGTGGCTACACCTTC; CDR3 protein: CAISGGPGGYTF
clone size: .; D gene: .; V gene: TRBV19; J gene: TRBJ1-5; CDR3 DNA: TGTGCCAGTAGTCGTCAGGCACAACTTGCTCCTCAGCCCCAGCATTTT; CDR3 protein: CASSRQAQLAPQPQHF
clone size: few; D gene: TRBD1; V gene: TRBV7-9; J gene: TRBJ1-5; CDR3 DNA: TGTGCCAGCAGCTTGGGGACAGGGTCGGAGAATCAGCCCCAGCATTTT; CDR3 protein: CASSLGTGSENQPQHF
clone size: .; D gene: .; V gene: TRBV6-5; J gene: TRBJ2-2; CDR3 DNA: TGTGCCAGCAGTCACCCCAATCTTAGCGGGGAGCTGTTTTTT; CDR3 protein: CASSHPNLSGELFF
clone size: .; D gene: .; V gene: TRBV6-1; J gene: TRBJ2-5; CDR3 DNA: TGTGCCAGCGGCGGGCAGCCCGGGCAAGAGACCCAGTACTTC; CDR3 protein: CASGGQPGQETQYF
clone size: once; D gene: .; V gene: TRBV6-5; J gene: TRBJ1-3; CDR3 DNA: TGTGCCAGCAGACGGGGACCTTCTGGGGGGACCATATATTTT; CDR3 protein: CASRRGPSGGTIYF
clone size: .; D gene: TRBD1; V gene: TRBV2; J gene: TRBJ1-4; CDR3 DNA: TGTGCCAGCAGTGGACAGGGGATCTTTAATGAAAAACTGTTTTTT; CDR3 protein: CASSGQGIFNEKLFF
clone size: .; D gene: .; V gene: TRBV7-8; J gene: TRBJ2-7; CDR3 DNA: TGTGCCAGCAGCTTAGCGCGTCTTAGATACGAGCAGTACTTC; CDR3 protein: CASSLARLRYEQYF
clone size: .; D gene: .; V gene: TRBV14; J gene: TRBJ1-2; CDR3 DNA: TGTGCCAGCAGCCAGAACAGCTATGGCTACACCTTC; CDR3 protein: CASSQNSYGYTF
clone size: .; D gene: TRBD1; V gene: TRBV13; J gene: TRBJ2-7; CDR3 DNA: TGTGCCAGCAGCCAACAGTTTACAGGGGCCGAGCAGTACTTC; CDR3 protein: CASSQQFTGAEQYF
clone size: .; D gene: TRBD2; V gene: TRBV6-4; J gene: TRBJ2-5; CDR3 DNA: TGTGCCAGCAGTCGGACTAGCGGGGTTCAAGAGACCCAGTACTTC; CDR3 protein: CASSRTSGVQETQYF
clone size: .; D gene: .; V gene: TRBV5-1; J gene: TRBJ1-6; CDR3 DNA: TGCGCCAGCAGCAATGGATCCTATAATTCACCCCTCCACTTT; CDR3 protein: CASSNGSYNSPLHF
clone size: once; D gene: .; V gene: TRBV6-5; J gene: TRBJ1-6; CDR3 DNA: TGTGCCAGCAGAGGAGGTACGAGTACCAATTCACCCCTCCACTTT; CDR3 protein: CASRGGTSTNSPLHF
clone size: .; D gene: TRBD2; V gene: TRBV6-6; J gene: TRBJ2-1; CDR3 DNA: TGTGCCACCTCTAGCGGCGTAGAGCAGTTCTTC; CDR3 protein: CATSSGVEQFF
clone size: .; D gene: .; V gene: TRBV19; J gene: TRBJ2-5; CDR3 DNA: TGTGCCAGTAGTCTCCGAGGAGGAGCGGGCCCCTTAGGGGAGACCCAGTACTTC; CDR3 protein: CASSLRGGAGPLGETQYF
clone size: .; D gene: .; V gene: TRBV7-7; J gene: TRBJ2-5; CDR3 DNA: TGTGCTAGCAGCTTAGGTATCCCCGGGGGGCCTGAGGAGACCCAGTACTTC; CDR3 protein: CASSLGIPGGPEETQYF
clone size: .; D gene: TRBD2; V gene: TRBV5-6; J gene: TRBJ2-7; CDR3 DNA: TGTGCCAGCAGTTCTCGGACTAGCGGGGTTATCTACGAGCAGTACTTC; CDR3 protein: CASSSRTSGVIYEQYF
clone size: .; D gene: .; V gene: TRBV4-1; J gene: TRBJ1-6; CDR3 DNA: TGCGCCAGCAGCCAAGAAGGGTCCTATAATTCACCCCTCCACTTT; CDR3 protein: CASSQEGSYNSPLHF